The T cell receptor (beta chain) described here comes from a study of cytotoxic CD8 clonotypes in ibrutinib-treated CLL. Background on the study: Sequenced samples delivered averages of roughly 250,000 productive templates and 75,000 to 95,000 productive rearrangements.

The study, taken as a whole, reports: Once treatment began, public clonotypes, which were uncommon, contracted or stayed stable.

The intended depth for sequencing was 1 in 200,000 to 1 in 1 million T cells. Generated by immunoSEQ multiplex PCR, the TCRdb table keeps only in-frame clones and is missing some. The data hold hundreds of thousands of clones, with 60% to 75% observed a single time. This CDR3 has 13 residues. The germline V and J ends were trimmed by 5 bases and 6 bases, with 14 bases remaining between them. Looked up from germline, CDR1 is SGHTA and CDR2 is FQGNSA. In this sample, this clone turned up a few times. Its cognate antigen is unknown. Sequencing was performed on PBMCs, taken after 24 months of ibrutinib treatment. The clonotype originates from a human donor with chronic lymphocytic leukemia. The chain is built from TRBV7-2 and TRBJ2-7; no reliable D call. CDR3 DNA sequence: TGTGCCAGCAGCCTAGGGTGGGGATCCGAGCAGTACTTC. This translates into CASSLGWGSEQYF.